Reported below is one T cell receptor beta chain. The antigen is not known. The data derive from a study of lymphopenia after photon versus proton radiotherapy. Produced via immunoSEQ multiplex PCR; TCRdb's table is partial and in-frame only. The table has roughly 14,000 clones, 85% to 90% seen once; the top ten hold about 9.9%. V was clipped by 3 bases and J by 7 bases; unmatched bases: 5. Per the germline V gene, CDR1 is LNHDA and CDR2 is SQIVND (reference sequence). This CDR3 spans 14 amino acids. Overall study findings and caveats: Under photons, naive T cells and diversity fell while effector/memory populations rose. In patients who died, overall survival fell as post-nadir TCR diversity dropped more. Only patients who died were analyzed for survival; proton advantage is unproven.

The sequencing here drew on peripheral blood, taken from a patient treated with proton-based radiotherapy. This clonotype was obtained from a man aged 65 to 79 with pancreatic cancer. This chain links TRBV19 with TRBJ1-2; 10 bases are a match to TRBD1. The CDR3 sequence: CASSIRTGGSGYTF. Here the CDR3 DNA reads TGTGCCAGTAGTATCCGGACAGGGGGAAGTGGCTACACCTTC.